This T cell receptor beta chain was observed in a study of blood T cells in healthy people across ages. The study, taken as a whole, reports: It was not possible, with unsorted PBMCs, to conclusively compare naive and antigen-experienced cells. Higher diversity, along with more naive CD4+ cells, distinguished long-lived donors from aged donors.

This clonotype was counted a few times. Its target is unknown. The use of a sample-barcoded 5' primer and a J-beta primer mix characterized a second PCR of about 6 to 11 cycles. A 12-random-nucleotide template-switch adaptor tagged each cDNA molecule. Every sample returned 2.5 million or more CDR3-containing paired-end reads. TCRdb analysed the 5' RACE reads with MiXCR anew, one entry per CDR3 protein. The sample carries around 1.5 million distinct CDR3 sequences, almost 35% recorded once. V dropped 1 base and J dropped 4; count of bases not matched to a gene: 16. CDR1 SGHTA and CDR2 FQGTGA come from the germline V gene. The CDR3 covers 20 residues.

The origin of this receptor is a woman aged 30 to 39 in good health. Sequenced material: blood. This chain uses TRBV7-3 with TRBJ2-1; 10 nucleotides agree with TRBD2. The CDR3 spells CASSLRAPKGLAGAYNEQFF. CDR3 nucleotide sequence: TGTGCCAGCAGCTTAAGGGCTCCTAAAGGTCTAGCGGGAGCTTACAATGAGCAGTTCTTC. Filled out from reference TRBV7-3 and TRBJ2-1, the complete variable domain reads GAGVSQTPSNKVTEKGKYVELRCDPISGHTALYWYRQSLGQGPEFLIYFQGTGAADDSGLPNDRFFAVRPEGSVSTLKIQRTERGDSAVYLCASSLRAPKGLAGAYNEQFFGPGTRLTVL.